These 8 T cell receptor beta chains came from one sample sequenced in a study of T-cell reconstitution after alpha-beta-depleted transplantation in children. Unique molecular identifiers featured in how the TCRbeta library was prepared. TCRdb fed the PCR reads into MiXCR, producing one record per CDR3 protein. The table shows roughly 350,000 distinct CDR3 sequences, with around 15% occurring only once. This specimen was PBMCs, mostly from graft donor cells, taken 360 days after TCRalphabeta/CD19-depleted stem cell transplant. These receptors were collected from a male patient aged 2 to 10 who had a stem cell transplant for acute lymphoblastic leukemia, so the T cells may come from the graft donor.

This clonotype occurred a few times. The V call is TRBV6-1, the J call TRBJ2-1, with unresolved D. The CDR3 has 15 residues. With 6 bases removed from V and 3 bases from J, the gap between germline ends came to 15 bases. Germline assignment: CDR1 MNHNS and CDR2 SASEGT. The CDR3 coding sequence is TGTGCCAGCAGCTCTGGTACGTGGGACTACAATGAGCAGTTCTTC. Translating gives CASSSGTWDYNEQFF.

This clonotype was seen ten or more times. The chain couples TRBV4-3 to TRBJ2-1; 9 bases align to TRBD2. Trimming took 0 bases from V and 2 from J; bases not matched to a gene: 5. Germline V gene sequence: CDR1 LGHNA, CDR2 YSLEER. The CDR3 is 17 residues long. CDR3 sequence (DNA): TGCGCCAGCAGCCAAGATGGGCGGGAGGGCCCCTACAATGAGCAGTTCTTC. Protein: CASSQDGREGPYNEQFF.

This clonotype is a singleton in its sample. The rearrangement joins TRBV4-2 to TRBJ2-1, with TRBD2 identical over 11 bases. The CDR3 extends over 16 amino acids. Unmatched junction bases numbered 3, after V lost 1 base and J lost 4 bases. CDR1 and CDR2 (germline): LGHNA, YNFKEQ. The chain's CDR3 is CASSQVSGREYNEQFF. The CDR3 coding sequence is TGTGCCAGCAGCCAAGTTAGCGGGAGGGAATACAATGAGCAGTTCTTC.

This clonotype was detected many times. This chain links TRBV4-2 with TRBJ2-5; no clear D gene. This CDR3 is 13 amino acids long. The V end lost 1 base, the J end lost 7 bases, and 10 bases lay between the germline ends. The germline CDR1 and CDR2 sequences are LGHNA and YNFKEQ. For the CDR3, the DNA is TGTGCCAGCAGCCAAGGGGTCCAACGGACCCAGTACTTC. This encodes CASSQGVQRTQYF.

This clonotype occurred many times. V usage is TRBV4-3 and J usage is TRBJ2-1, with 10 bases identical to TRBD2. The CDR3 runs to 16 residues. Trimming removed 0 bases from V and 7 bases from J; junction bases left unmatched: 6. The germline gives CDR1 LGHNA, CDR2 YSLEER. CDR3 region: CASSQDPSGRINEQFF. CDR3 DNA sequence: TGCGCCAGCAGCCAAGATCCTAGCGGGAGAATAAATGAGCAGTTCTTC.

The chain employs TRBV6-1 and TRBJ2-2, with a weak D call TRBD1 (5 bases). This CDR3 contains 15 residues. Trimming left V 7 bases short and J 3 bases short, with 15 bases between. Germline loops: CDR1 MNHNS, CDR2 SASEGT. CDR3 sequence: CASTRTDSYTGELFF. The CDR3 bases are TGTGCCAGCACCCGAACCGACAGTTACACCGGGGAGCTGTTTTTT.

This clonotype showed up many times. CDR3 sequence reads: CASRQHWGQGRNQPQHF. CDR3 DNA: TGTGCCAGCAGACAACATTGGGGACAGGGGCGCAATCAGCCCCAGCATTTT. This chain connects TRBV6-2 or TRBV6-3 to TRBJ1-5; 10 nucleotides match TRBD1. V was clipped by 6 bases and J by 2 bases; unmatched bases: 10. Germline values: CDR1 MNHEY, CDR2 SVGEGT. The CDR3 length is 17 residues.

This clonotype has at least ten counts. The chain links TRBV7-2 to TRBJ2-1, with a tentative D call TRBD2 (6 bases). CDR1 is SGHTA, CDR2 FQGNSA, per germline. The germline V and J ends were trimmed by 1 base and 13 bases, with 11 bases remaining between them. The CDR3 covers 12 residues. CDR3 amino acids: CASSLERETQFF. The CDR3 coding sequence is TGTGCCAGCAGCTTAGAACGGGAGACCCAGTTCTTC.